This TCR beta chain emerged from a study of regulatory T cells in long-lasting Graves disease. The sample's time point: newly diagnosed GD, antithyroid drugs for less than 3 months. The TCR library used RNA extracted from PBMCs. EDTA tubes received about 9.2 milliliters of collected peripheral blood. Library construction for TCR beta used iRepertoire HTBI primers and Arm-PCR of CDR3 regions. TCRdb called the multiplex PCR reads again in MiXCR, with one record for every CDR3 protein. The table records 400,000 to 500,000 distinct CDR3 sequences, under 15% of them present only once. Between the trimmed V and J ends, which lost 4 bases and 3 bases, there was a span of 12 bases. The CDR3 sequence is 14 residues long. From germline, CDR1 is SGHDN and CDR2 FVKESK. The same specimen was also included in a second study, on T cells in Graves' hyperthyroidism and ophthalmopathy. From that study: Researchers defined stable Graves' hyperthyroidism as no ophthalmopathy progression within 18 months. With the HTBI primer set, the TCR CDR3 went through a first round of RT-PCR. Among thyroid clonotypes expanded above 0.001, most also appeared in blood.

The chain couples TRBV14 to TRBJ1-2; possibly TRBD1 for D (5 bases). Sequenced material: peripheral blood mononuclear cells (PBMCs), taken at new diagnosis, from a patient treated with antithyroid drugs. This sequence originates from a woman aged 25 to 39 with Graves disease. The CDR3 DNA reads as TGTGCCAGCAGCCTGGTTCAGGGTGACTATGGCTACACCTTC. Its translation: CASSLVQGDYGYTF.